A single sample gave rise to the 26 T cell receptor delta chains below, sequenced in a study of γδ T cells in repeated Plasmodium falciparum infection. TCRdb reanalysed the multiplex PCR reads with CATT. The data show more than 45,000 delta-chain clones, over 1.5% seen once. Bulk repertoires came from Vgamma9/Vdelta2+ or Vdelta2-negative gammadelta T cells flow-sorted from PBMC. Sequencing was done on a sample of gamma-delta T cells from blood. The receptors come from a pool of human donors (malaria-infected and uninfected, not separated).

This clone was observed at least ten times. A read error likely explains why the TCRdb protein, taken from a much larger clone, differs from this DNA's translation at residue 18; the protein shown is translated from the DNA. The rearrangement links TRDV1 to TRDJ1; TRDD3 matches at 10 bases. The CDR3 sequence is 19 residues long. Germline lookup yields CDR1 TSWWSYY and CDR2 QGS. CDR3 sequence: CALGEFLPVTGGWADKLTF. The CDR3 DNA reads TGTGCTCTTGGGGAATTCTTACCCGTTACTGGGGGATGGGCCGATAAACTCACCTTT.

Comment on this clone: TCRdb's listed protein matches a much larger clone and diverges from this DNA's translation at residue 9, likely through a read error; the protein shown comes from the DNA. The J gene is TRDJ1, the V gene TRDV1; D not resolved. Per the germline V gene, CDR1 is TSWWSYY and CDR2 is QGS. Trimming took off 4 bases at V and 0 bases at J, with 24 bases between the two ends. The CDR3 has 19 amino acids. CDR3 DNA: TGTGCTCTTGGGGGGCTGTTTTACAGTTCGTCGTCGTACACCGATAAACTCATCTTT. Translated, it gives CALGGLFYSSSSYTDKLIF.

A note on this clone: This sequence is one base from a far larger clone and is likely a read error. Other nucleotide sequences from this sample produce the same CDR3. The V call is TRDV1, the J call TRDJ1; 7 nucleotides align to TRDD2. The CDR3 loop spans 19 amino acids. Germline CDR1 TSWWSYY, CDR2 QGS. As DNA, the CDR3 is TGCGCTCTTGGGGACCCCGTGCCTTCCTGCGGTGGGTACACCGATAAACTCATCTTT. Protein sequence: CALGDPVPSCGGYTDKLIF.

Concerning this clone itself: With a much larger clone just one base away, this may be a read error. Other DNA sequences from this sample encode an identical CDR3 as well. V usage is TRDV1 and J usage is TRDJ1, with 13 bases fitting TRDD3. Germline CDR1 and CDR2: TSWWSYY and QGS. The CDR3 runs 23 residues. The CDR3 sequence: CALGELVRPSYFFHWGIRDKLIF. Written as DNA, the CDR3 is TGTGCCCTTGGGGAACTAGTTAGGCCTTCCTACTTTTTCCACTGGGGGATACGGGATAAACTCATCTTT.

This clone appeared many times. TCRdb's protein, taken from a much larger clone, differs from this DNA's translation at residue 5, likely owing to a read error; the protein displayed comes from the DNA. J is TRDJ1 and V is TRDV1; the match to TRDD3 covers 7 bases. Germline V gives CDR1 TSWWSYY, CDR2 QGS. This CDR3 region has 19 residues. Trimming at V came to 4 bases and at J to 4 bases, leaving 21 bases not matched to a gene. The chain's CDR3 is CALGGHKADWGARVDKLIF. In nucleotides, the CDR3 is TGTGCTCTTGGGGGACATAAGGCGGACTGGGGTGCTCGGGTCGATAAACTCATCTTT.

Note on this clone: TCRdb lists the protein of a much larger clone for this DNA, which differs at residue 14, so this is likely a read error; the protein given here is translated from the DNA itself. The gene calls are TRDV3 and TRDJ1; possibly TRDD2 for D (5 bases). The CDR3 extends over 17 amino acids. Germline-derived CDR1 and CDR2 are TVYSNPD and GDNSRS (reference sequence). The CDR3 DNA is TGTGCCTCTCCACCACGGTACTTCCCCTCGCGGACCGATAGACTCATCTTT. Encoded protein: CASPPRYFPSRTDRLIF.

At least ten counts were recorded for this clone. TCRdb records a much larger clone's protein for this DNA, with a difference at residue 13 that likely arises from a read error; the protein given is the translation of the DNA. The V call is TRDV1, the J call TRDJ1, with 7 bases identical to TRDD3. The J gene, left out of TCRdb, was set here by checking the DNA against germline. CDR3 length: 21 amino acids. V dropped 1 base and J dropped 0; count of bases not matched to a gene: 20. CDR1 and CDR2 (germline): TSWWSYY, QGS. The CDR3 spells CALGERGIGGFPRAYTDKLIF. CDR3 in DNA: TGTGCTCTTGGGGAACGTGGGATCGGGGGATTTCCCCGGGCGTACACCGATAAACTCATCTTT.

Comment on this clone: The TCRdb protein, from a much larger clone, departs from this DNA's translation at residue 5, likely by read error; the protein shown derives from the DNA. This rearrangement joins TRDV1 to TRDJ1; 8 bases fit TRDD2. This CDR3 contains 21 residues. V trimming: 4 bases; J trimming: 3 bases; junction bases outside the gene matches: 25. The germline V gene has CDR1 TSWWSYY and CDR2 QGS. The CDR3 spells CALGGLAASYSGKLFSDKLIF. In DNA, the CDR3 is TGTGCTCTTGGGGGACTTGCCGCTTCCTACTCAGGGAAACTGTTCTCCGATAAACTCATCTTT.

A word on this clone: This DNA's translation and the protein TCRdb lists, from a much larger clone, do not match at residue 9, likely due to a read error; the protein shown is translated from the DNA. This sequence joins TRDV1 and TRDJ1; 12 nucleotides agree with TRDD3. Germline V gene sequence: CDR1 TSWWSYY, CDR2 QGS. The V gene end was trimmed by 5 bases and the J gene end by 2 bases; junction bases not matched to a gene: 27. The CDR3 contains 23 residues. Here the CDR3 reads CALGKVPYPFFLGDTRGTDKLIF. CDR3 DNA sequence: TGTGCTCTTGGGAAGGTCCCCTACCCCTTCTTCCTGGGGGATACGAGGGGGACCGATAAACTCATCTTT.

Concerning this clone itself: A read error likely explains why the TCRdb protein, taken from a much larger clone, differs from this DNA's translation at residue 4; the protein shown is translated from the DNA. The rearrangement links TRDV1 to TRDJ1; 13 bases align to TRDD3. The J gene was missing in TCRdb and was found by matching the end of the DNA to germline. The CDR3 contains 20 residues. CDR1 is TSWWSYY, CDR2 QGS, per germline. Here the CDR3 reads CALRELGLFTGGYDTDKLIF. The CDR3 DNA reads TGTGCTCTTAGGGAACTAGGTCTCTTTACTGGGGGATACGACACCGATAAACTCATCTTT.

There are a few counts of this clone. A far larger clone lies a single base away; this is likely a read error. This specimen includes other DNA sequences encoding the same CDR3. The CDR3 is CALGEHPTKGEHRITDKLIF. The CDR3 DNA reads as TGCGCTCTTGGGGAACACCCTACGAAGGGAGAACACAGGATCACCGATAAACTCATCTTT. The chain uses TRDV1 and TRDJ1; D may match TRDD2 or TRDD3 (5 bases each). Assignment of the J gene here rests on matching the DNA to germline, because TCRdb gives none. The CDR3 length is 20 residues. Looked up from germline, CDR1 is TSWWSYY and CDR2 is QGS.

Regarding this clone: The protein recorded in TCRdb matches a much larger clone and deviates from this DNA's translation at residue 13, suggesting a read error; the protein here is obtained by translating the DNA. The chain is built from TRDV1 and TRDJ1; 7 bases map to TRDD3. TCRdb is silent on the J gene; assignment here came from matching the DNA to germline. Germline V gives CDR1 TSWWSYY, CDR2 QGS. V lost 3 bases and J lost 1; bases outside the gene matches: 17. CDR3 length equals 19 residues. The DNA of the CDR3 is TGTGCTCTTGGGGACTCCCATCGAAGTGGATACGTATGCACCGATAAACTCATCTTT. Translation: CALGDSHRSGYVCTDKLIF.

This clone was seen ten or more times. A read error likely explains why the TCRdb protein, taken from a much larger clone, differs from this DNA's translation at residue 19; the protein shown is translated from the DNA. V is TRDV1 and J is TRDJ1; 11 nucleotides agree with TRDD3. Germline CDR1 and CDR2: TSWWSYY and QGS. This CDR3 is 20 amino acids long. In DNA, the CDR3 is TGTGCTCTTGGGGAAACCCGGTACTGGGGGATATATTCCCACACCGATAAACTCACCTTT. This codes for CALGETRYWGIYSHTDKLTF.

This clone was counted between two and nine times. Only one base separates this from a far larger clonotype, so it likely reflects a read error. The sample has other DNA sequences that encode this CDR3 too. This rearrangement joins TRDV1 to TRDJ1; 8 nucleotides agree with TRDD2. Germline trimming cut 3 bases from V and 0 bases from J; bases unmatched to any gene: 18. The CDR3 runs to 20 residues. Germline CDR1 is TSWWSYY and CDR2 is QGS. The CDR3, as DNA: TGTGCTCTTGGGGACCCACAATCTTCCTACCCACACCCGTACACCGATAAACTCATCTTT. Amino acids: CALGDPQSSYPHPYTDKLIF.

This clone was seen at least ten times. A single base separates this from a much larger clone, so it may be a read error. V usage is TRDV1 and J usage is TRDJ1, with D perhaps TRDD2 or TRDD3 (7 bases each). The CDR3 is 21 amino acids. Deletions cut 0 bases from V and 2 bases from J, with 28 bases between. From germline, CDR1 is TSWWSYY and CDR2 QGS. The CDR3: CALGELKSFLKYRGDTDKLIF. CDR3 in DNA: TGTGCTCTTGGGGAACTGAAGAGCTTCCTAAAGTACCGGGGGGATACCGATAAACTCATCTTT.

This clone has at least ten counts. A far bigger clonotype differs at one base, so this is likely a read error. Other DNA sequences from this sample encode an identical CDR3 as well. This chain joins TRDV1 and TRDJ1; either TRDD2 or TRDD3 may fit D (7 bases each). From germline, CDR1 is TSWWSYY and CDR2 QGS. The V and J ends lost 4 bases and 5 bases respectively, with 32 bases between them. This CDR3 spans 20 amino acids. CDR3 coding DNA: TGTGCTCTTGGGGGGTCCTTTTTCCTACTCATGGGGATAGTAACTGATAAACTCATCTTT. It specifies CALGGSFFLLMGIVTDKLIF.

This clone has at least ten counts. This DNA's translation differs at residue 12 from TCRdb's protein, which comes from a much larger clone; a read error is likely, and the protein shown is translated from the DNA. The chain combines TRDV1 with TRDJ1; the D gene is possibly TRDD3 (6 bases). V lost 0 bases and J 3 bases, leaving 20 bases between the germline ends. The CDR3 is made up of 18 amino acids. Looked up from germline, CDR1 is TSWWSYY and CDR2 is QGS. In DNA form, the CDR3 reads TGTGCTCTTGGGGAACTAACGGGTTCAGGATACAGAGCCGATAAACTCATCTTT. It specifies CALGELTGSGYRADKLIF.

This clone was observed many times. A far larger clone is just one base off, so this is likely a read error. At the DNA level, this CDR3 is encoded by other sequences in the same sample as well. The chain combines TRDV1 with TRDJ2; a possible D gene is TRDD3 (5 bases). No J gene was available from TCRdb, and it was assigned here by a germline match of the DNA. From germline, CDR1 is TSWWSYY and CDR2 QGS. There are 14 residues in the CDR3. CDR3: CALGGSGPIAQLFF. For the CDR3, the DNA is TGTGCTCTAGGGGGCTCCGGGCCGATAGCACAACTCTTCTTT.

For this clone: TCRdb lists the protein of a much larger clone for this DNA, which differs at residue 11, so this is likely a read error; the protein given here is translated from the DNA itself. The chain has TRDV1 and TRDJ1; 9 bases agree with TRDD3. The J gene was missing in TCRdb and was found by matching the end of the DNA to germline. Unmatched junction bases numbered 24, after V lost 0 bases and J lost 1 base. Germline CDR1 is TSWWSYY and CDR2 is QGS. CDR3 length equals 23 residues. The CDR3 nucleotides are TGTGCTCTTGGGGAACTAAGTTCCTACAAGGGGGGGATACTGGGCGGTTCCACCGATAAACTCATCTTT. Its translation is CALGELSSYKGGILGGSTDKLIF.

Comment on this clone: The protein TCRdb lists belongs to a much larger clone and differs from this DNA's translation at residue 17, which points to a read error; the protein shown is made from the DNA. The genes are TRDV1 and TRDJ1; TRDD3 aligns across 8 bases. The CDR3 contains 20 residues. From germline, CDR1 is TSWWSYY and CDR2 QGS. The CDR3 DNA follows: TGTGCTCTTGGGGGACTTCTCCCCTACTGGGGGCCGAAATACACCGATAGACTCATCTTT. Translation gives CALGGLLPYWGPKYTDRLIF.

This clone was observed many times. The translation of this DNA and the TCRdb protein of a much larger clone differ at residue 10, probably owing to a read error; the protein shown here is translated from the DNA. The chain employs TRDV1 and TRDJ1; the D call may be TRDD2 or TRDD3 (7 bases each). The CDR3 spans 20 residues. Trimming took off 4 bases at V and 2 bases at J, with 29 bases between the two ends. Germline-derived CDR1 and CDR2 are TSWWSYY and QGS. CDR3 in DNA: TGTGCTCTTGGGGGGTCCTTTTTCCTACCCATGGGGATAGTAACCGATAAACTCATCTTT. Protein sequence: CALGGSFFLPMGIVTDKLIF.

This clone appeared many times. A read error likely explains why the TCRdb protein, taken from a much larger clone, differs from this DNA's translation at residue 3; the protein shown is translated from the DNA. This chain connects TRDV1 to TRDJ1, with D maybe TRDD2 (7 bases). CDR1 is TSWWSYY and CDR2 is QGS in the germline V gene. The CDR3 length is 23 residues. The CDR3 loop reads CAPGEPFPTTGLWGWGHTDKLIF. The DNA of the CDR3 is TGTGCTCCTGGGGAACCGTTTCCTACTACCGGCCTCTGGGGCTGGGGACACACCGATAAACTCATCTTT.

This clone occurred many times. A far larger clone is off by one base, so a read error is likely. Distinct nucleotide sequences in the sample also encode this CDR3. The rearrangement joins TRDV3 to TRDJ1; D not certain. The CDR3 is 12 amino acids. Germline CDR1 TVYSNPD, CDR2 GDNSRS (reference sequence). The CDR3: CAFKPYTDKLIF. CDR3 in DNA: TGCGCCTTTAAACCCTACACCGATAAACTCATCTTT.

This clone was detected many times. This DNA translates differently at residue 8 from the TCRdb protein, which is that of a much larger clone; a read error is likely, and the protein shown is the DNA's own translation. The chain carries TRDV1 and TRDJ1, with 10 bases aligning to TRDD3. This CDR3 is built from 19 residues. Germline V CDR1 and CDR2: TSWWSYY, QGS. Trimming at V came to 0 bases and at J to 6 bases, leaving 16 bases not matched to a gene. CDR3 DNA: TGTGCTCTTGGGGAACTCAGGCCTCCCTTACTGGGGGATCCCCATAAACTCATCTTT. This codes for CALGELRPPLLGDPHKLIF.

This clone was detected a few times. TCRdb's protein for this DNA is that of a much larger clone and differs from the translation at residues 8 and 14, likely a read error; the protein shown is the DNA translation. The chain combines TRDV3 with TRDJ1, with D possibly matching TRDD3 (6 bases). As TCRdb names no J gene, one was assigned here on the basis of a DNA match to germline. The CDR3 is 18 residues long. The germline V gene encodes CDR1 TVYSNPD and CDR2 GDNSRS (reference sequence). CDR3 sequence: CARRLQIRGWPYTGKLIF. The CDR3 bases are TGTGCCCGCAGGCTACAGATCAGGGGATGGCCCTACACCGGTAAACTCATCTTT.

Of note for this clone: For this DNA, TCRdb reports the protein of a much larger clone, which diverges at residue 23, most likely from a read error; the protein presented here is translated directly from the DNA. The chain combines TRDV1 with TRDJ1; 12 bases are shared with TRDD3. Germline V gene data show CDR1 as TSWWSYY and CDR2 as QGS. This CDR3 spans 25 amino acids. The CDR3 loop is CALGELVGMYRHAPVLGDTTDKPIF. CDR3 coding DNA: TGTGCTCTTGGGGAACTAGTAGGGATGTACCGACACGCCCCAGTACTGGGGGATACCACCGATAAACCCATCTTT.